These T cell receptor beta chains were read from a single sample in a study of blood T cells in healthy people across ages. TCRdb reprocessed the 5' RACE reads with MiXCR, giving one entry per CDR3 protein. The repertoire consists of roughly 1.5 million distinct CDR3 sequences, with roughly 43% occurring once and the leading ten covering about 4.1%. The specimen was blood. These receptors were obtained from a woman aged 18 to 35 in good health. Both conserved end residues are part of each CDR3. The D gene is left open where the match is weak. Expanded clones get a size class; other rows say once, few or many, or leave the size out.

v_call,j_call,d_call,cdr3_length,clone_size,cdr3_nt,cdr3_aa
TRBV5-1,TRBJ1-1,-,15,-,TGCGCCAGCAGCTTGTGGGGTCAGGTGAACACTGAAGCTTTCTTT,CASSLWGQVNTEAFF
TRBV7-2,TRBJ2-3,TRBD1,16,-,TGTGCCAGCAGCTTAGGTTTCAGGGGGCCGAAAGGAGCGCAGTATTTT,CASSLGFRGPKGAQYF
TRBV11-2,TRBJ2-3,TRBD2,20,few,TGTGCCAGCAGCTCCCCCCTTGGTAGGACTAGCGGGGGGGCCGCAGATACGCAGTATTTT,CASSSPLGRTSGGAADTQYF
TRBV12-3/TRBV12-4,TRBJ2-7,-,16,few,TGTGCCAGCACTCTTGGCCCCTCAAGACAGGCCTACGAGCAGTACTTC,CASTLGPSRQAYEQYF
TRBV6-2/TRBV6-3,TRBJ1-4,-,13,once,TGTGCCAGCAGTTACGGAGACCATGAAAAACTGTTTTTT,CASSYGDHEKLFF
TRBV20-1,TRBJ1-2,TRBD1,15,few,TGCAGTGCTAGAGCCCTCCGGACAGGGGACTATGGCTACACCTTC,CSARALRTGDYGYTF
TRBV30,TRBJ2-7,-,13,few,TGTGCCTGGAGGCCCTTTGGGGGTATCGAGCAGTACTTC,CAWRPFGGIEQYF
TRBV20-1,TRBJ2-7,TRBD2,14,few,TGCAGTGCTAGCCCTAGCGGCCTCTCCTACGAGCAGTACTTC,CSASPSGLSYEQYF
TRBV29-1,TRBJ2-5,-,15,-,TGCAGCGTGGGAGGCTTGGCAAGGTATCAAGAGACCCAGTACTTC,CSVGGLARYQETQYF
TRBV9,TRBJ1-4,-,16,-,TGTGCCAGCAGCTCGAGACCGGCTGTCCCTAATGAAAAACTGTTTTTT,CASSSRPAVPNEKLFF
TRBV3-1,TRBJ2-7,-,16,few,TGTGCCAGCAGCCAAGATAGCGGTAGAGGGACAGACGAGCAGTACTTC,CASSQDSGRGTDEQYF
TRBV25-1,TRBJ2-2,TRBD2,15,-,TGTGCCAGCACCGCTAGCGGGGTGAACACCGGGGAGCTGTTTTTT,CASTASGVNTGELFF
TRBV28,TRBJ2-3,TRBD2,15,few,TGTGCCAGTCGGACTAGCGGGAGGAGTTCAGATACGCAGTATTTT,CASRTSGRSSDTQYF
TRBV29-1,TRBJ2-3,TRBD1,14,-,TGCAGCGTCTCCAGGGGGCAGGGCACAGATACGCAGTATTTT,CSVSRGQGTDTQYF
TRBV12-3/TRBV12-4,TRBJ2-2,-,17,few,TGTGCCAGCAGTGTACGAACGGGGGACAGATTCACCGGGGAGCTGTTTTTT,CASSVRTGDRFTGELFF
TRBV5-8,TRBJ1-5,TRBD1,15,-,TGTGCCAGCAGCACCCGGGACAGGGGGCTTCAGCCCCAGCATTTT,CASSTRDRGLQPQHF
TRBV5-1,TRBJ1-3,-,16,-,TGCGCCAGCAGCTTGCCCAGGGAAAGCTCTGGAAACACCATATATTTT,CASSLPRESSGNTIYF
TRBV11-2,TRBJ2-1,-,15,few,TGTGCCAGCACCCATCGGGGGAACGAAGGCGATGAGCAGTTCTTC,CASTHRGNEGDEQFF
TRBV13,TRBJ2-7,-,14,-,TGTGCCAGCACGGTTGGGGGCCCATCCTACGAGCAGTACTTC,CASTVGGPSYEQYF
TRBV7-3,TRBJ1-2,-,15,-,TGTGCCAGCAGCCTCCTGGGGTCAACTAACTATGGCTACACCTTC,CASSLLGSTNYGYTF
TRBV15,TRBJ1-1,-,12,-,TGTGCCACCAGCACCTTAAACACTGAAGCTTTCTTT,CATSTLNTEAFF
TRBV4-3,TRBJ2-1,-,17,many,TGCGCCAGCAGCCAAGATCATCCGGGAGTAGGGTACAATGAGCAGTTCTTC,CASSQDHPGVGYNEQFF
TRBV9,TRBJ2-7,-,15,few,TGTGCCAGCAGCCCGAGACAGCTCCCCTCCTACGAGCAGTACTTC,CASSPRQLPSYEQYF
TRBV10-3,TRBJ2-1,-,11,-,TGTGCCATCGCGCTCAACGATGAGCAGTTCTTC,CAIALNDEQFF
TRBV4-2,TRBJ2-3,-,17,-,TGTGCCAGCAGCCAAGATCTGAGCGGCCCTTCCACAGAGACGCAGTATTTT,CASSQDLSGPSTETQYF
TRBV5-4,TRBJ2-1,-,16,-,TGTGCCAGCAGCTTGGTAGGTGGGAGTCCCTACAATGAGCAGTTCTTC,CASSLVGGSPYNEQFF
TRBV7-9,TRBJ1-4,TRBD1,14,-,TGTGCCAGCAGCTACGGGACAGGGATTGAAAAACTGTTTTTT,CASSYGTGIEKLFF
TRBV20-1,TRBJ2-3,-,14,-,TGCAGTGCCCAGTCGGGTCAAGGGACAGATACGCAGTATTTT,CSAQSGQGTDTQYF
TRBV20-1,TRBJ1-5,TRBD1,14,-,TGCAGTGCTAGCCAGACAGGGAGGAATCAGACCCAGCATTTT,CSASQTGRNQTQHF
TRBV20-1,TRBJ2-7,TRBD2,13,-,TGCAGTGCTAGTCTAGCGGGAGCCGGCGAGCAGTACTTC,CSASLAGAGEQYF
TRBV7-2,TRBJ2-7,TRBD2,15,many,TGTGCCAGCAGCTTAGGACTAGCGGGGATTTACGAGCAGTACTTC,CASSLGLAGIYEQYF
TRBV12-3/TRBV12-4,TRBJ2-7,-,16,few,TGTGCCAGCAGTTTCGACAGTCGTTTCTCCTACAATGAGCAGTACTTC,CASSFDSRFSYNEQYF
TRBV4-1,TRBJ2-2,-,19,-,TGCGCCAGCAGCCAACGAGAACAGGGAAGGAGAGAATTAACCGGGGAGCTGTTTTTT,CASSQREQGRRELTGELFF
TRBV2,TRBJ2-7,-,13,-,TGTGCCAGCAGTGAAGCTTGGGTCTACGAGCAGTACTTC,CASSEAWVYEQYF
TRBV25-1,TRBJ2-7,-,16,few,TGTGCCAGCAGTGGGTACAGCAAGGGTAGCCCCTACGAGCAGTACTTC,CASSGYSKGSPYEQYF
TRBV12-3/TRBV12-4,TRBJ1-1,-,10,few,TGTGCCAGCAGTTTAGCGGGAGCTTTCTTT,CASSLAGAFF
TRBV4-1,TRBJ2-6,-,16,-,TGCGCCAGCAGCCTAGTGAGAGGCGCTGGGGCCAACGTCCTGACTTTC,CASSLVRGAGANVLTF
TRBV12-3/TRBV12-4,TRBJ2-3,-,14,-,TGTGCCAGCAGTCCCCCCCTCGGGGCAGATACGCAGTATTTT,CASSPPLGADTQYF
TRBV30,TRBJ2-5,-,13,-,TGTGCCTGGAGGGAAATAGCTCAAGAGACCCAGTACTTC,CAWREIAQETQYF
TRBV20-1,TRBJ2-5,TRBD2,15,-,TGCAGTGCTAGAGATGTGGGACTAGCGATCAATGAGCAGTACTTC,CSARDVGLAINEQYF
TRBV13,TRBJ2-2,TRBD2,15,few,TGTGCCAGCAGGAAAGCGGGAGCGAACACCGGGGAGCTGTTTTTT,CASRKAGANTGELFF
TRBV4-1,TRBJ1-2,-,14,few,TGCGCCAGCAGCCAAGTCGGTTGGACGGATGGCTACACCTTC,CASSQVGWTDGYTF
TRBV4-3,TRBJ2-7,-,15,-,TGCGCCAGCAGCCAAGATGGGCTTCTGGGCGACGAGCAGTACTTC,CASSQDGLLGDEQYF
TRBV7-2,TRBJ2-3,-,15,few,TGTGCCAGCAGCTTAGTCCAGGTCAGCACAGATACGCAGTATTTT,CASSLVQVSTDTQYF
TRBV3-1,TRBJ2-1,TRBD2,14,few,TGTGCCAGTACCTCCGCGGGAGGCTTGGATGAGCAGTTCTTC,CASTSAGGLDEQFF
TRBV9,TRBJ1-5,TRBD1,16,many,TGTGCCAGCAGCCCCGGGACAGGTTATAGCAATCAGCCCCAGCATTTT,CASSPGTGYSNQPQHF
TRBV4-1,TRBJ1-1,-,12,few,TGCGCCAGCAGCGCGACTCGCACTGAAGCTTTCTTT,CASSATRTEAFF
TRBV12-3/TRBV12-4,TRBJ1-5,-,11,few,TGTGCCAGCGGCCGGGGGCAGCCCCAGCATTTT,CASGRGQPQHF
TRBV7-2,TRBJ2-5,-,14,-,TGTGCCAGCAGCTTAGACGCCCAACCGGGGACCCAGTACTTC,CASSLDAQPGTQYF